Shown below are 22 T cell receptor beta chains from a single sample sequenced in a study of blood T cell repertoires in COVID-19. Profiled with immunoSEQ multiplex PCR; TCRdb holds only in-frame clones, not every one. The sample has about 200,000 clones; 86% are singletons. The sequenced sample was peripheral blood. The receptors derive from a woman aged 45-65 years with COVID-19, enrolled during active disease.

This clone was seen more than once but under ten times. The genes are TRBV2 and TRBJ2-2; a possible D gene is TRBD2 (6 bases). Trimming stripped 4 bases from V and 7 bases from J, with 19 bases between. Germline CDR1 reads SNHLY; CDR2 reads FYNNEI. The CDR3 runs 16 residues. CDR3 in amino acids: CASSAEGPDYSGELFF. The CDR3 nucleotides are TGTGCCAGCAGTGCGGAGGGGCCGGATTATAGCGGGGAGCTGTTTTTT.

The V and J genes are TRBV3-1 (or the pseudogene TRBV3-2) and TRBJ2-5; 7 bases align to TRBD1. The CDR3 runs 16 residues. Trimming at V came to 4 bases and at J to 0 bases, leaving 8 bases not matched to a gene. Germline CDR1 and CDR2: LGHDT and YNNKEL (reference sequence). The CDR3 nucleotides are TGTGCCAGCAGCCTCAGACAGGGCTTCCACCAAGAGACCCAGTACTTC. It codes for CASSLRQGFHQETQYF.

J is TRBJ2-7 and V is TRBV7-9; tentatively, D is TRBD2 (7 bases). This CDR3 region has 16 residues. Germline assignment: CDR1 SEHNR and CDR2 FQNEAQ (reference sequence). V was trimmed by 4 bases and J by 5 bases, leaving 21 bases between them. The CDR3 nucleotides are TGTGCCAGCAGCTACCGGGGGGCCTCCAGATGGGACGAGCAGTACTTC. Protein sequence: CASSYRGASRWDEQYF.

The genes are TRBV6-2 or TRBV6-3 and TRBJ2-3, with D unclear. The CDR3 contains 12 residues. Germline loops: CDR1 MNHEY, CDR2 SVGEGT. V was pared by 4 bases and J by 8 bases, with 10 bases between. As DNA, the CDR3 is TGTGCCAGCAGTTCGTCATCAGTTACGCAGTATTTT. This codes for CASSSSSVTQYF.

This chain connects TRBV5-6 to TRBJ2-7; 8 positions agree with TRBD2. The CDR3 runs to 14 residues. Germline CDR1 and CDR2: SGHDT and YYEEEE. The junction had 4 bases not matched to a gene; V was cut back by 3 bases and J by 2 bases. The CDR3 nucleotides are TGTGCCAGCAGCTACGGGCGGGGGGCCTACGAGCAGTACGTC. This codes for CASSYGRGAYEQYV.

The rearrangement links TRBV7-9 to TRBJ1-3; D may be TRBD1 (5 bases). V was shortened by 5 bases and J by 2 bases, with 13 bases between the two germline ends. Germline assignment: CDR1 SEHNR and CDR2 FQNEAQ (reference sequence). This CDR3 contains 15 residues. CDR3 sequence: CASSPDRLTGNTIYF. DNA for the CDR3: TGTGCCAGCAGCCCCGACAGACTTACTGGAAACACCATATATTTT. The full variable domain, with the rest looked up from reference TRBV7-9 and TRBJ1-3, is DTGVSQNPRHKITKRGQNVTFRCDPISEHNRLYWYRQTLGQGPEFLTYFQNEAQLEKSRLLSDRFSAERPKGSFSTLEIQRTEQGDSAMYLCASSPDRLTGNTIYFGEGSWLTVV.

The chain employs TRBV10-2 and TRBJ1-1; D is perhaps TRBD1 (6 bases). This CDR3 spans 15 amino acids. In germline, CDR1 is WSHSY, CDR2 SAAADI. The germline V and J ends were trimmed by 6 bases and 2 bases, with 16 bases remaining between them. CDR3 residues: CASSPGQFLNTEAFF. In DNA, the CDR3 is TGCGCCAGCAGCCCCGGACAGTTCCTTAACACTGAAGCTTTCTTT.

The chain links TRBV10-3 to TRBJ2-1; D is possibly TRBD1 (5 bases). CDR3 length equals 15 residues. Germline V CDR1 and CDR2: ENHRY, SYGVKD. Trimming cost V 10 bases and J 2 bases, with 18 bases left between them. The CDR3 is CATAQGKIAYNEQFF. For the CDR3, the DNA is TGTGCCACCGCTCAGGGTAAGATAGCCTACAATGAGCAGTTCTTC.

The gene calls are TRBV30 and TRBJ1-5; 10 bases align to TRBD1. Germline CDR1 reads GTSNPN; CDR2 reads SVGIG (reference sequence). The junction had 3 bases not matched to a gene; V was cut back by 0 bases and J by 4 bases. CDR3 size: 15 residues. This CDR3 is CAWSVGTGANQPQHF. CDR3 coding DNA: TGTGCCTGGAGTGTAGGGACAGGGGCAAATCAGCCCCAGCATTTT.

The V gene is TRBV4-1, the J gene TRBJ2-7; 10 positions agree with TRBD2. V shed 4 bases and J 1 base; nucleotides not matched to a gene: 4. This CDR3 is 15 amino acids long. Germline-derived CDR1 and CDR2 are MGHRA and YSYEKL. CDR3 bases: TGCGCCAGCAGCCCTAGCGGGGGAAGATCCTACGAGCAGTACTTC. It is translated as CASSPSGGRSYEQYF.

This clone came up once. J is TRBJ1-1 and V is TRBV6-6; 7 bases align to TRBD1. The V gene end was trimmed by 2 bases and the J gene end by 10 bases; junction bases not matched to a gene: 4. The CDR3 has 12 amino acids. Germline loops: CDR1 MNHNY, CDR2 SVGAGI (reference sequence). The CDR3 spells CASSYGTDRAFF. The CDR3 region has the DNA TGTGCCAGCAGTTACGGGACAGACAGAGCTTTCTTT.

The chain links TRBV7-8 to TRBJ1-5; 8 nucleotides agree with TRBD1. The CDR3 is 16 residues long. V was clipped by 2 bases and J by 4 bases; unmatched bases: 7. Germline V lookup: CDR1 SGHVS, CDR2 FQNEAQ. CDR3 nucleotide sequence: TGTGCCAGCAGCTTACCCTGGACAGGGCCTAATCAGCCCCAGCATTTT. The encoded protein is CASSLPWTGPNQPQHF. Drawing the rest from reference TRBV7-8 and TRBJ1-5, the complete variable domain is GAGVSQSPRYKVAKRGQDVALRCDPISGHVSLFWYQQALGQGPEFLTYFQNEAQLDKSGLPSDRFFAERPEGSVSTLKIQRTQQEDSAVYLCASSLPWTGPNQPQHFGDGTRLSIL.

V and J are TRBV18 and TRBJ2-1; D gene ambiguous. The CDR3 has 15 residues. V lost 2 bases to trimming and J lost 0 bases, with 8 bases between them. From germline, CDR1 is KGHSH and CDR2 LQKENI. This CDR3 reads CASSPLQSSYNEQFF. The CDR3 DNA follows: TGTGCCAGCTCACCATTACAGAGCTCCTACAATGAGCAGTTCTTC.

The chain joins TRBV27 to TRBJ2-2, with TRBD2 matching over 8 bases. Germline assignment: CDR1 MNHEY and CDR2 SMNVEV (reference sequence). The CDR3 is 16 amino acids. The trim removed 6 bases at V and 5 bases at J, leaving 11 bases unmatched. CDR3 bases: TGTGCCAGCAGGGGATGGAGCGGGGGATGGACCGGGGAGCTGTTTTTT. Translation gives CASRGWSGGWTGELFF.

This rearrangement joins TRBV4-1 to TRBJ1-1; TRBD1 matches 8 bases. The V segment lost 4 bases and the J segment 1 base; nucleotides outside the gene matches: 8. CDR1 and CDR2 (germline): MGHRA, YSYEKL. This CDR3 has 16 residues. CDR3 residues: CASSPQQGVRNTEAFF. The CDR3 region has the DNA TGCGCCAGCAGCCCGCAACAGGGGGTGCGGAACACTGAAGCTTTCTTT.

The V and J genes are TRBV5-8 and TRBJ1-6; D not resolved. CDR1 and CDR2 (germline): SGHTS, YDEGEE. The CDR3 spans 13 residues. Deletions cut 0 bases from V and 10 bases from J, with 8 bases between. The DNA of the CDR3 is TGTGCCAGCAGCTTGGTGACGGGGTCACCCCTCCACTTT. Its protein product is CASSLVTGSPLHF. Variable domain in full (rest from reference TRBV5-8 and TRBJ1-6): EAGVTQSPTHLIKTRGQQATLRCSPISGHTSVYWYQQALGLGLQFLLWYDEGEERNRGNFPPRFSGRQFPNYSSELNVNALELEDSALYLCASSLVTGSPLHFGNGTRLTVT.

In regard to this clone: Sequence at one end of the junction differs from germline and may be a read error. The chain has TRBV3-1 (or the pseudogene TRBV3-2) and TRBJ2-1, with 9 bases identical to TRBD1. In germline, CDR1 is LGHDT, CDR2 YNNKEL (reference sequence). CDR3 length: 14 amino acids. CDR3 in DNA: TGTGCCAGCAGCCTGAACCCCGGACAGGGGAACTTGGTCTTC. Translation gives CASSLNPGQGNLVF.

The chain links TRBV5-4 to TRBJ2-2; D unclear. V was pared by 5 bases and J by 0 bases, with 23 bases between. Germline CDR1 is SGHNT and CDR2 is YYREEE (reference sequence). CDR3 length: 19 amino acids. DNA for the CDR3: TGTGCCAGCAGGCTGAGGCGCGTCAACGAATTTACGAACACCGGGGAGCTGTTTTTT. It codes for CASRLRRVNEFTNTGELFF.

The V and J genes are TRBV6-5 and TRBJ2-5; 7 bases agree with TRBD2. V lost 6 bases to trimming and J lost 4 bases; unmatched junction nucleotides: 8. From germline, CDR1 is MNHEY and CDR2 SVGAGI. The CDR3 has 14 amino acids. The CDR3 reads CASRGSGGRETQYF. The CDR3 DNA reads TGTGCCAGCAGAGGGTCGGGGGGTAGAGAGACCCAGTACTTC.

In nucleotides, the CDR3 is TGTGCCAGTAGTGTCAATAGCAATCAGCCCCAGCATTTT. Encoded protein: CASSVNSNQPQHF. The rearrangement links TRBV19 to TRBJ1-5, with D hard to call. V was clipped by 5 bases and J by 0 bases, with 5 bases between them. This CDR3 has 13 amino acids. Germline values: CDR1 LNHDA, CDR2 SQIVND (reference sequence).

This chain connects TRBV29-1 to TRBJ2-5, with 8 nucleotides matching TRBD1. The germline gives CDR1 SQVTM, CDR2 ANQGSEA. After removal of 7 bases from V and 4 bases from J, the junction contained 5 bases not matched to a gene. This CDR3 comprises 12 residues. CDR3 bases: TGCAGCGAGGGGACAGGAGGAGAGACCCAGTACTTC. It specifies CSEGTGGETQYF.

The gene calls are TRBV18 and TRBJ1-3, with no clear D. The V end was cut by 3 bases, the J end by 0 bases, with 15 bases between. From germline, CDR1 is KGHSH and CDR2 LQKENI. This CDR3 has 17 amino acids. CDR3 DNA sequence: TGTGCCAGCTCACCGCTTAAGGAGGGATACTCTGGAAACACCATATATTTT. It specifies CASSPLKEGYSGNTIYF.